This T cell receptor (beta chain) emerged from a study of CD8 T cells in Susac syndrome. Overall study findings and caveats: The study acknowledged a relatively small number of individuals in its TCR sequencing and HLA analysis.

Treatment-naive patients with stable or active relapsing-remitting disease were the multiple sclerosis controls. With 6 bases clipped from V and 4 bases from J, the junction kept 9 bases outside the gene matches. The CDR3 is made up of 16 amino acids. Germline V lookup: CDR1 SGHAT, CDR2 FQNNGV. Worth noting for this clonotype: Its antigen is not known.

cDNA came from about 0.46 to 1 ug RNA primed by random hexamers. The TCR beta CDR3 was amplified by immunoSEQ multiplex PCR across 54 Vbeta, 13 Jbeta. TCRdb redid the calling of the immunoSEQ multiplex PCR reads with MiXCR, one entry per CDR3 protein. The sample holds more than 250,000 distinct CDR3 sequences; about 90% are singletons and the top ten take around 0.07%. The sequencing input was CD4+ T cells from PBMCs. The rearrangement joins TRBV11-2 to TRBJ2-2; 9 nucleotides agree with TRBD1. The TCR originated in a human donor with multiple sclerosis. CDR3 nucleotides: TGTGCCAGCAGGGCACCGGGACAGGGCCCCACCGGGGAGCTGTTTTTT. Residues: CASRAPGQGPTGELFF.